These T cell receptor beta chains were read from a single sample in a study of cytomegalovirus exposure and HLA in healthy donors. Profiling relied on immunoSEQ multiplex PCR, and the TCRdb table lists in-frame clones only, not all of them. This sample's table has about 39,000 clones. The sample taken for sequencing was PBMCs. These TCRs come from a woman in her 30s in good health and CMV-seropositive. Each CDR3 is given with its conserved first and last residue. D genes are given only for firm matches.

j_call d_call v_call cdr3_aa cdr3_nt
TRBJ2-5 TRBD2 TRBV6-1 CASSEVGPGGPETQYF TGTGCCAGCAGTGAAGTGGGACCGGGGGGGCCCGAGACCCAGTACTTC
TRBJ2-7 . TRBV7-8 CASSLGQSEQYF TGTGCCAGCAGCTTAGGACAAAGCGAGCAGTACTTC
TRBJ2-1 . TRBV5-6 CASTTDTYYNEQFF TGTGCCAGTACGACAGACACTTACTACAATGAGCAGTTCTTC
TRBJ2-3 . TRBV15 CATSRGLEFSSDTQYF TGTGCCACCAGCAGAGGTCTTGAGTTTTCCTCAGATACGCAGTATTTT
TRBJ2-3 . TRBV30 CAWSGISTDTQYF TGTGCCTGGTCAGGGATTAGCACAGATACGCAGTATTTT
TRBJ2-7 TRBD1 TRBV11-2 CASSLVAGGSEQYF TGTGCCAGCAGCTTAGTGGCAGGGGGCTCCGAGCAGTACTTC
TRBJ2-5 . TRBV4-2 CASSQGGDSGQYF TGTGCCAGCAGCCAAGGAGGAGACTCGGGCCAGTACTTC
TRBJ1-2 TRBD1 TRBV29-1 CSVGGFYGYTF TGCAGCGTAGGGGGCTTCTATGGCTACACCTTC
TRBJ2-1 TRBD2 TRBV27 CASSSLAGGVNEQFF TGTGCCAGCAGTTCATTAGCGGGGGGTGTTAATGAGCAGTTCTTC
TRBJ2-5 TRBD2 TRBV9 CASSVGAGGKQETQYF TGTGCCAGCAGCGTAGGCGCGGGGGGGAAGCAAGAGACCCAGTACTTC
TRBJ1-5 TRBD1 TRBV2 CASRLDRARDQPQHF TGTGCCAGCAGGTTAGACAGGGCGCGGGATCAGCCCCAGCATTTT
TRBJ2-6 . TRBV11-3 CASSQRSGVGANVLTF TGTGCCAGCAGCCAAAGATCGGGGGTCGGGGCCAACGTCCTGACTTTC
TRBJ2-1 TRBD2 TRBV6-6 CASSSSGGAANEQFF TGTGCCAGCAGTAGTAGCGGGGGGGCTGCCAATGAGCAGTTCTTC
TRBJ2-7 . TRBV7-2 CASSSRRGYHSYEQYF TGTGCCAGCAGCTCCCGGCGAGGGTACCACTCCTACGAGCAGTACTTC
TRBJ1-5 . TRBV2 CASSEWQGYQPQHF TGTGCCAGCAGTGAATGGCAGGGATATCAGCCCCAGCATTTT
TRBJ2-1 TRBD1 TRBV27 CASSLFPGQGGYNEQFF TGTGCCAGCAGTTTATTCCCGGGACAGGGGGGTTACAATGAGCAGTTCTTC